The rows below give T cell receptor beta chains drawn from one sample of a study of blood T cell repertoires in COVID-19. TCRdb keeps only in-frame clones here, not all; method: immunoSEQ multiplex PCR. The sample consists of 30,000 or so clones, approximately 82% of them appearing once. The sample comprised peripheral blood. The receptors were sampled from a man aged 80 or over with active or convalescent COVID-19. Both conserved end residues are part of each CDR3. A D gene is named only where the DNA matches it firmly. For some rows the clone size is stated as once, few or many, or as a class when expanded; others skip it.

clone_size d_call cdr3_length j_call v_call cdr3_aa cdr3_nt
once NA 14 TRBJ2-7 TRBV9 CASSAVGQGYEQYF TGTGCCAGCAGCGCCGTGGGGCAGGGCTACGAGCAGTACTTC
NA TRBD2 14 TRBJ2-7 TRBV3-1/TRBV3-2 CASSQGLQTYEQYF TGTGCCAGCAGCCAGGGACTACAAACCTACGAGCAGTACTTC
NA NA 14 TRBJ1-5 TRBV19 CASRGDSSNQPQHF TGTGCCAGTAGAGGGGATTCGAGCAATCAGCCCCAGCATTTT
NA TRBD1 14 TRBJ1-1 TRBV9 CASSAGTATSEAFF TGTGCCAGCAGTGCCGGGACAGCGACATCTGAAGCTTTCTTT
NA TRBD2 16 TRBJ2-7 TRBV30 CAWSVGLAGSSYEQYF TGTGCCTGGAGTGTCGGTCTAGCGGGCAGCTCCTACGAGCAGTACTTC
NA NA 13 TRBJ1-6 TRBV6-5 CASSPRGNSPLHF TGTGCCAGCAGCCCCCGGGGAAATTCACCCCTCCACTTT
NA NA 13 TRBJ1-5 TRBV6-1 CASSETDSQPQHF TGTGCCAGCAGTGAAACGGACAGCCAGCCCCAGCATTTT
medium-sized NA 14 TRBJ2-4 TRBV27 CASSLSSGDIIQYF TGTGCCAGCAGTTTATCGTCAGGGGACATCATTCAGTACTTC
NA NA 15 TRBJ2-2 TRBV27 CASSLSGQNTGELFF TGTGCCAGCAGTTTATCGGGACAGAACACCGGGGAGCTGTTTTTT
NA NA 16 TRBJ1-1 TRBV27 CASSSHYYSDGTEAFF TGTGCCAGCAGTTCTCACTACTATTCAGACGGCACTGAAGCTTTCTTT
few TRBD1 16 TRBJ1-6 TRBV9 CASSGAGTADNSPLHF TGTGCCAGCAGCGGGGCGGGGACAGCTGATAATTCACCCCTCCACTTT
NA TRBD1 15 TRBJ1-1 TRBV27 CASSPGLYRGLGAFF TGTGCCAGCAGCCCCGGCCTATACAGGGGACTGGGGGCTTTCTTT
once TRBD1 14 TRBJ1-1 TRBV19 CASSIDRGNTEAFF TGTGCCAGTAGTATCGACAGGGGGAACACTGAAGCTTTCTTT
NA TRBD1 17 TRBJ2-7 TRBV6-2/TRBV6-3 CASSSTRTGVGGYEQYF TGTGCCAGCAGTTCGACCCGGACAGGGGTTGGGGGCTACGAGCAGTACTTC